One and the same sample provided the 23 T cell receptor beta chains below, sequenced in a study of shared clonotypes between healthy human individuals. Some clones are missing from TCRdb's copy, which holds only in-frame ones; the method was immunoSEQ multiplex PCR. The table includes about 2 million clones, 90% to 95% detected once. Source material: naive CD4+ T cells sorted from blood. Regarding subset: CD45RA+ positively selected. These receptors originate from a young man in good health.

The CDR3 DNA reads TGCGCCAGCAGCCAAACTACAGGGGCCGGAAACACCATATATTTT. It yields the protein CASSQTTGAGNTIYF. The chain employs TRBV4-3 and TRBJ1-3; TRBD1 matches 7 bases. The CDR3 is made up of 15 amino acids. CDR1 is LGHNA and CDR2 is YSLEER in the germline V gene. The V and J ends lost 2 bases and 4 bases, in that order; junction bases with no gene match: 5.

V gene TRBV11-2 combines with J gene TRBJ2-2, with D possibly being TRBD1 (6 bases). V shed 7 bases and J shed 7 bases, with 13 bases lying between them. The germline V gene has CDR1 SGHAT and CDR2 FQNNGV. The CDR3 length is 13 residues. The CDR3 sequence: CASISQGSGELFF. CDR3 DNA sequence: TGTGCCAGCATCTCACAGGGTAGCGGGGAGCTGTTTTTT.

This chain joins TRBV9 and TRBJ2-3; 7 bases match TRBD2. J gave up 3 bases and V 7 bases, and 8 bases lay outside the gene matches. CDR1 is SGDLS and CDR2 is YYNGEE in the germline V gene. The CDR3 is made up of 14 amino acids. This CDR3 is CASGGGERTDTQYF. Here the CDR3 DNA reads TGTGCCAGCGGGGGAGGGGAGCGGACAGATACGCAGTATTTT.

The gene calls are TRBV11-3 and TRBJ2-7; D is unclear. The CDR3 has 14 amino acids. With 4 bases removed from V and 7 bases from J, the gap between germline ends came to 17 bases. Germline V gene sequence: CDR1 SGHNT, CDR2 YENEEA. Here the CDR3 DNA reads TGTGCCAGCAGCTCCGGACCAAGTTTGGGAGAGCAGTACTTC. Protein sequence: CASSSGPSLGEQYF.

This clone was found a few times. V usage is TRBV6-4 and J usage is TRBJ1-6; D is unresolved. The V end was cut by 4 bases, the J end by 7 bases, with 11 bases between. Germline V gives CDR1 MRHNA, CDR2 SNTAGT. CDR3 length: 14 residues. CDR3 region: CASSASPGNSPLHF. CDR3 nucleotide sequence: TGTGCCAGCAGTGCCAGTCCCGGGAATTCACCCCTCCACTTT.

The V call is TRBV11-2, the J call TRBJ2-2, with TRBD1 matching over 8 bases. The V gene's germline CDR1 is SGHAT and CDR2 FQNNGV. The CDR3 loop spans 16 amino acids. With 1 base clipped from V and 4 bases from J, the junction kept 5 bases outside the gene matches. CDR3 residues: CASSLGRGPATGELFF. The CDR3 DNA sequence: TGTGCCAGCAGCTTAGGCAGGGGGCCCGCCACCGGGGAGCTGTTTTTT. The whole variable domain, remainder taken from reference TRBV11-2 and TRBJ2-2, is EAGVAQSPRYKIIEKRQSVAFWCNPISGHATLYWYQQILGQGPKLLIQFQNNGVVDDSQLPKDRFSAERLKGVDSTLKIQPAKLEDSAVYLCASSLGRGPATGELFFGEGSRLTVL.

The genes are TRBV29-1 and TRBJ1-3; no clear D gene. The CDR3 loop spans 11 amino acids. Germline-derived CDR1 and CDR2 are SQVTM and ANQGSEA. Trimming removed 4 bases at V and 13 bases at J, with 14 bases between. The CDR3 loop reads CSVAHTGPIYF. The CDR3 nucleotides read TGCAGCGTTGCGCATACCGGACCGATATATTTT.

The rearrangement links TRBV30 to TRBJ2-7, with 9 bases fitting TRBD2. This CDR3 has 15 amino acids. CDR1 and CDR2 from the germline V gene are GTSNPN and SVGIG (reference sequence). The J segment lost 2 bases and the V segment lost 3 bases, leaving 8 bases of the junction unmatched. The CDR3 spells CAWSEGAGGPYEQYF. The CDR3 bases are TGTGCCTGGAGCGAGGGAGCGGGAGGACCCTACGAGCAGTACTTC.

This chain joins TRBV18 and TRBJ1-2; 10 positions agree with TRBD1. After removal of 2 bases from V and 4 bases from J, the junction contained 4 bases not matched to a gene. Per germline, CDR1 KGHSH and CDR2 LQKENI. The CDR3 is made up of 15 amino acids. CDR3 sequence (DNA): TGTGCCAGCTCACCATTGACAGGGGGCAGCTATGGCTACACCTTC. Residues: CASSPLTGGSYGYTF.

CDR3 protein: CASSKVSGSYEQYF. The CDR3 nucleotides are TGTGCCAGCAGCAAAGTGAGCGGGAGCTACGAGCAGTACTTC. The chain carries TRBV21-1 and TRBJ2-7; TRBD2, as called in the table, went unchecked against the DNA. TRBV21-1 is a pseudogene segment. The CDR3 is 14 amino acids.

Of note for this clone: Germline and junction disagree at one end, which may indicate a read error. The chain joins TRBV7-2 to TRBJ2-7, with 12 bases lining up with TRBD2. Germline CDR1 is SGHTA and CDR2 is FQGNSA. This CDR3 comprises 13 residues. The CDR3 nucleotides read TGTGCCAGCAGCTTAGGGACTAGCGGGACCGAAAACTTC. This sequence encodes CASSLGTSGTENF. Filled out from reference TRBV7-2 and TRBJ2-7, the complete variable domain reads GAGVSQSPSNKVTEKGKDVELRCDPISGHTALYWYRQSLGQGLEFLIYFQGNSAPDKSGLPSDRFSAERTGGSVSTLTIQRTQQEDSAVYLCASSLGTSGTENFGPGTRLTVT.

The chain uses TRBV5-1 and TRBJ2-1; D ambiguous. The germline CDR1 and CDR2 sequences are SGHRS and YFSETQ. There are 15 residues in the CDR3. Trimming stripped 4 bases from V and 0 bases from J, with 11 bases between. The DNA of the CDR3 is TGCGCCAGCAGCGACCAAGAGAACTCCTACAATGAGCAGTTCTTC. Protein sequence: CASSDQENSYNEQFF.

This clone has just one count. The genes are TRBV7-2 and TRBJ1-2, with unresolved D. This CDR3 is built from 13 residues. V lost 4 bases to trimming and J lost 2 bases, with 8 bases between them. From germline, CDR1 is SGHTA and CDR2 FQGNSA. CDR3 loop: CASSSGVNYGYTF. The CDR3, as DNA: TGTGCCAGCAGCTCAGGAGTGAACTATGGCTACACCTTC.

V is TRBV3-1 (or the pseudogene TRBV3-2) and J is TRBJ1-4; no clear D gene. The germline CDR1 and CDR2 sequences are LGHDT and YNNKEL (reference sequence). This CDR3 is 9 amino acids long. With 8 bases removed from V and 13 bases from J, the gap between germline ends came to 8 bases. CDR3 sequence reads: CASWGRLFF. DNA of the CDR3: TGTGCCAGCTGGGGTAGACTGTTTTTT.

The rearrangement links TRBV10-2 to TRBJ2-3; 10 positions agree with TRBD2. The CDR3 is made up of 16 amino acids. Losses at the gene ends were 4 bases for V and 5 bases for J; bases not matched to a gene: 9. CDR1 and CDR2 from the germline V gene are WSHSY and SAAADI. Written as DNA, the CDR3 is TGCGCCAGCAGTGCCAAGCAGCGGGAGGGAAGAGATACGCAGTATTTT. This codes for CASSAKQREGRDTQYF.

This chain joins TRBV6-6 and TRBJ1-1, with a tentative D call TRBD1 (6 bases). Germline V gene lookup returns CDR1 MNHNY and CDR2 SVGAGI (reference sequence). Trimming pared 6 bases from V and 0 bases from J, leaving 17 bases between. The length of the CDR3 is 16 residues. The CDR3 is CASRDATGSLNTEAFF. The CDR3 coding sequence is TGTGCCAGCAGGGACGCAACAGGGAGCTTGAACACTGAAGCTTTCTTT.

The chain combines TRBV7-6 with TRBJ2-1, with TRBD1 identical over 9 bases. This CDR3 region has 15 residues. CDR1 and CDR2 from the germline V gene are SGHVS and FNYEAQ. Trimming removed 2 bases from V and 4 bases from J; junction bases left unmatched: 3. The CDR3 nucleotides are TGTGCCAGCAGCTTACCCGGGACAGGGTACAATGAGCAGTTCTTC. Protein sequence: CASSLPGTGYNEQFF. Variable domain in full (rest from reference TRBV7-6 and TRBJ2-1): GAGVSQSPRYKVTKRGQDVALRCDPISGHVSLYWYRQALGQGPEFLTYFNYEAQQDKSGLPNDRFSAERPEGSISTLTIQRTEQRDSAMYRCASSLPGTGYNEQFFGPGTRLTVL.

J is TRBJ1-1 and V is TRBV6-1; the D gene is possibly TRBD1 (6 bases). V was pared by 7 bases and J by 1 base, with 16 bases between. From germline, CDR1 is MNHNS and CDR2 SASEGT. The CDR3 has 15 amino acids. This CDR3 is CASKSGTTQNTEAFF. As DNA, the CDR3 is TGTGCCAGCAAATCAGGGACAACACAGAACACTGAAGCTTTCTTT.

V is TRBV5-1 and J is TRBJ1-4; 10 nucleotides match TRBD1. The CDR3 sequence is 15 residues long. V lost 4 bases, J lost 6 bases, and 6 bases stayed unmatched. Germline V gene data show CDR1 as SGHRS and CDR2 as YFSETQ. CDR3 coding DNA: TGCGCCAGCAGCATCAGACAGGGGGCGGATGAAAAACTGTTTTTT. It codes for CASSIRQGADEKLFF. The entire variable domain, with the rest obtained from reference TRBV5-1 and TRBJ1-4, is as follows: KAGVTQTPRYLIKTRGQQVTLSCSPISGHRSVSWYQQTPGQGLQFLFEYFSETQRNKGNFPGRFSGRQFSNSRSEMNVSTLELGDSALYLCASSIRQGADEKLFFGSGTQLSVL.

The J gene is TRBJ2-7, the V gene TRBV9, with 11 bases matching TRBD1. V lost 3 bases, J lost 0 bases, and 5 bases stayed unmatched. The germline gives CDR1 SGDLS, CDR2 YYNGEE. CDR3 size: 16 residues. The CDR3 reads CASSATGQGDSYEQYF. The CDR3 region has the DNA TGTGCCAGCAGCGCCACGGGACAGGGGGACTCCTACGAGCAGTACTTC. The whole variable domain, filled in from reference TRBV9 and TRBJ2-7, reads DSGVTQTPKHLITATGQRVTLRCSPRSGDLSVYWYQQSLDQGLQFLIQYYNGEERAKGNILERFSAQQFPDLHSELNLSSLELGDSALYFCASSATGQGDSYEQYFGPGTRLTVT.

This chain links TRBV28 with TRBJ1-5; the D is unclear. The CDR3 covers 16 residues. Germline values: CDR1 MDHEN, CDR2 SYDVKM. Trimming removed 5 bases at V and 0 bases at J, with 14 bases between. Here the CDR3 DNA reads TGTGCCAGCAGTCCCTTGAAAGGTTATAGCAATCAGCCCCAGCATTTT. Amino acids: CASSPLKGYSNQPQHF. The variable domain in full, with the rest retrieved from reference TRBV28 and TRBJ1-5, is DVKVTQSSRYLVKRTGEKVFLECVQDMDHENMFWYRQDPGLGLRLIYFSYDVKMKEKGDIPEGYSVSREKKERFSLILESASTNQTSMYLCASSPLKGYSNQPQHFGDGTRLSIL.

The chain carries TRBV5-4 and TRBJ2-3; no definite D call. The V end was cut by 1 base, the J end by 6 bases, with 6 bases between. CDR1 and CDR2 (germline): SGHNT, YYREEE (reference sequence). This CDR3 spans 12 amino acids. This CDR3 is CASSLKWDTQYF. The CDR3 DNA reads TGTGCCAGCAGCTTGAAGTGGGATACGCAGTATTTT.

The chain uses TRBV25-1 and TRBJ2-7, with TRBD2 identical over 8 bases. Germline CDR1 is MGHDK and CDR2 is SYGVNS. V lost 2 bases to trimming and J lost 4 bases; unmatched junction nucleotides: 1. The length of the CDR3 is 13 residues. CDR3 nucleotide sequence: TGTGCCAGCAGTGAACCGGGAGGGTACGAGCAGTACTTC. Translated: CASSEPGGYEQYF.